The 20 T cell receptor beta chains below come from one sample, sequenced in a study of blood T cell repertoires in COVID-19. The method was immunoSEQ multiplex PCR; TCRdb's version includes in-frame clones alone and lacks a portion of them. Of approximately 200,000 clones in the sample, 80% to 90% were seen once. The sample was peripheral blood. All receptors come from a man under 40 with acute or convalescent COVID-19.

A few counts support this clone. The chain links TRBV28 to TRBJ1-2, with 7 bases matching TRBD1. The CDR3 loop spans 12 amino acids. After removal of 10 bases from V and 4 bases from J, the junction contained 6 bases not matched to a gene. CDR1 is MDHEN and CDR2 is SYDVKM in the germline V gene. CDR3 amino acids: CAIPGTAYGYTF. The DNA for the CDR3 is TGTGCCATCCCCGGGACAGCCTATGGCTACACCTTC.

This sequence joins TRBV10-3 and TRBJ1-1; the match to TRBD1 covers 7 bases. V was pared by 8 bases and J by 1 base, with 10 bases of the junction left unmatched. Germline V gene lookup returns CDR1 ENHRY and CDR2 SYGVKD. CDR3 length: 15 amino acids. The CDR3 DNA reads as TGTGCCATCTCAGAGAAAGGGACAGCGAACACTGAAGCTTTCTTT. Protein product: CAISEKGTANTEAFF.

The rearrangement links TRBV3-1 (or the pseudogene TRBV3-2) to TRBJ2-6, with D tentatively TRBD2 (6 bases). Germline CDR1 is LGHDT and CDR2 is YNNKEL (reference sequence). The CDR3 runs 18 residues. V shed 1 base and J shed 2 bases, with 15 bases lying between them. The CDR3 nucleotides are TGTGCCAGCAGCCAAGGGGGGGTCCGGAGGACTGGGGCCAACGTCCTGACTTTC. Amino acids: CASSQGGVRRTGANVLTF.

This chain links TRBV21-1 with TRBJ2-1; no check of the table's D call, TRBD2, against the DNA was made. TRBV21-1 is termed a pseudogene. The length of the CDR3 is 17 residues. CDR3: CASSKEKRETPTREQFF. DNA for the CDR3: TGTGCCAGCAGCAAAGAGAAGAGGGAGACCCCTACGAGGGAGCAGTTCTTC.

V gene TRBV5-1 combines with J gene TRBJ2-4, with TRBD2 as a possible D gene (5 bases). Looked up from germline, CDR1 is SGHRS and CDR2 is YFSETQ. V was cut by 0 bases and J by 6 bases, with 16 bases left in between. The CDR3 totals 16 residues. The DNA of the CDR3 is TGCGCCAGCAGCTTGGTAGCGTTAGCAGGATTAAACATTCAGTACTTC. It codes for CASSLVALAGLNIQYF.

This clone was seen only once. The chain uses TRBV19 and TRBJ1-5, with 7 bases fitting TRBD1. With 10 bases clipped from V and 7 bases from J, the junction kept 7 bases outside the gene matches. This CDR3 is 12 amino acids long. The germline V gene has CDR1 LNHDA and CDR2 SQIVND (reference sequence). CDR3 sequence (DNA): TGTGCCACGAGGGGGCAAGGACAGCCCCAGCATTTT. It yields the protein CATRGQGQPQHF.

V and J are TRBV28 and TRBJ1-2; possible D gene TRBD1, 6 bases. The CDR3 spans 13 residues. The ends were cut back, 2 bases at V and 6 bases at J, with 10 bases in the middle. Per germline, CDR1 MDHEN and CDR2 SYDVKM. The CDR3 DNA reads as TGTGCCAGCAGTTTAGTGGGGGCGAATGGCTACACCTTC. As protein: CASSLVGANGYTF.

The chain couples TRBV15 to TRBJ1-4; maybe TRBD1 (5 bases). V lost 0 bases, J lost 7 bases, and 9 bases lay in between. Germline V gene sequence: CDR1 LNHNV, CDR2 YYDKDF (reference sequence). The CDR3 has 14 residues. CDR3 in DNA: TGTGCCACCAGCAGAGATGGGGGGGGTGAAAAACTGTTTTTT. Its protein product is CATSRDGGGEKLFF.

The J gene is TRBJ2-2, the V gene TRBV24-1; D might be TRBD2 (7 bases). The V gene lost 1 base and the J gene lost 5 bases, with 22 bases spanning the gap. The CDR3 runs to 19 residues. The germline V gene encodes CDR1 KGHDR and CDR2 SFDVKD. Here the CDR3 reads CATSDFQFPGGLRTGELFF. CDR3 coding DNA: TGTGCCACCAGTGATTTTCAGTTCCCCGGGGGGCTACGAACCGGGGAGCTGTTTTTT.

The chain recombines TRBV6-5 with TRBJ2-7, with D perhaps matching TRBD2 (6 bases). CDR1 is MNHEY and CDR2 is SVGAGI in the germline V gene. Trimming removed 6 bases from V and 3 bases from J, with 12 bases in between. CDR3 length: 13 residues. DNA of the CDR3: TGTGCCAGCAGGCGGGACGGCCACTACGAGCAGTACTTC. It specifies CASRRDGHYEQYF.

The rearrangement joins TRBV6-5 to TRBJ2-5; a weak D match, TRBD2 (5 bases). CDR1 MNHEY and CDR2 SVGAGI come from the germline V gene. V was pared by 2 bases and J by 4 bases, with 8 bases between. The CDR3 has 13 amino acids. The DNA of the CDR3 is TGTGCCAGCAGTTACCCTAGCCGAGAGACCCAGTACTTC. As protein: CASSYPSRETQYF.

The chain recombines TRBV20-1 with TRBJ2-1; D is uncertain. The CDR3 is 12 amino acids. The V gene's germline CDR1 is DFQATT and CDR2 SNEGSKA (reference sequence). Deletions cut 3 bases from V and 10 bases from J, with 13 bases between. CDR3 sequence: CSASARVGEQFF. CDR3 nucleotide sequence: TGCAGTGCTAGTGCCCGGGTCGGGGAGCAGTTCTTC.

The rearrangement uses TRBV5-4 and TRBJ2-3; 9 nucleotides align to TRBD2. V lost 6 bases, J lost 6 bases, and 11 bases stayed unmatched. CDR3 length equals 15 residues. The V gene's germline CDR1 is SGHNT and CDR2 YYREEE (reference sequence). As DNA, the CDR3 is TGTGCCAGCACCCTTAGCGGGAGCCACCGGGATACGCAGTATTTT. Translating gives CASTLSGSHRDTQYF.

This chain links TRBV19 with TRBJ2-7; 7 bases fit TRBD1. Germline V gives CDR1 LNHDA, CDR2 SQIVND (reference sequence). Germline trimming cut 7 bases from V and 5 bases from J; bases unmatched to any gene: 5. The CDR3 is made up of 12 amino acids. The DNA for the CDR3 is TGTGCCAGTACGGACAGGAGGAACGAGCAGTACTTC. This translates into CASTDRRNEQYF.

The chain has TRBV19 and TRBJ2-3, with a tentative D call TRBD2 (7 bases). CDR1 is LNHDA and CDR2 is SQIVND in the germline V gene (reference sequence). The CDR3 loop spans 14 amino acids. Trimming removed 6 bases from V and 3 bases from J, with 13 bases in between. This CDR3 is CASRRGGGTDTQYF. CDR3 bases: TGTGCCAGTAGACGAGGGGGGGGAACAGATACGCAGTATTTT. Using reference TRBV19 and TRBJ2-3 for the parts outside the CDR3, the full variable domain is DGGITQSPKYLFRKEGQNVTLSCEQNLNHDAMYWYRQDPGQGLRLIYYSQIVNDFQKGDIAEGYSVSREKKESFPLTVTSAQKNPTAFYLCASRRGGGTDTQYFGPGTRLTVL.

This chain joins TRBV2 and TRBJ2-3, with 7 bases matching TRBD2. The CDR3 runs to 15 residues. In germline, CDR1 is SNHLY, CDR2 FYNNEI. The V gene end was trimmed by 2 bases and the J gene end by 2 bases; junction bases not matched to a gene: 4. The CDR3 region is CASSELAAVTDTQYF. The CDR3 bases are TGTGCCAGCAGTGAACTAGCGGCCGTCACAGATACGCAGTATTTT.

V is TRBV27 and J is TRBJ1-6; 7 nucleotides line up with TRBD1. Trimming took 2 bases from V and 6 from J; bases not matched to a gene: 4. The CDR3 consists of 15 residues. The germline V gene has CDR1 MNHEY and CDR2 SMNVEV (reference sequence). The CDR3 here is CASSLREGANSPLHF. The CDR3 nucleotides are TGTGCCAGCAGTTTACGAGAGGGGGCTAATTCACCCCTCCACTTT.

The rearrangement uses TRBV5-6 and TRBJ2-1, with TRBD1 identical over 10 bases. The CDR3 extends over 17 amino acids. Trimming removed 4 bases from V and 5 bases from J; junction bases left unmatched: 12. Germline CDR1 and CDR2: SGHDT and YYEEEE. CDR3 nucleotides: TGTGCCAGCAGCGGGGCGCAGGGGACAGGGGAGGACAATGAGCAGTTCTTC. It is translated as CASSGAQGTGEDNEQFF.

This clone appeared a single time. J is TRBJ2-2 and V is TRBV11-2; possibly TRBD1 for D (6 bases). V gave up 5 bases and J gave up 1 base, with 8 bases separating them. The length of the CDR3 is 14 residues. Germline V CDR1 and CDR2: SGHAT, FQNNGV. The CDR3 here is CASSPGQNTGELFF. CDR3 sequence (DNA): TGTGCCAGCAGCCCGGGACAGAACACCGGGGAGCTGTTTTTT.

CDR3: CASSRDTKGHEQYF. The CDR3 region has the DNA TGTGCCAGCAGCCGGGACACTAAAGGACACGAGCAGTACTTC. The chain joins TRBV5-4 to TRBJ2-7; a weak D match, TRBD1 (6 bases). V lost 4 bases and J lost 5, with 16 bases in between. Looked up from germline, CDR1 is SGHNT and CDR2 is YYREEE (reference sequence). The CDR3 loop spans 14 amino acids.